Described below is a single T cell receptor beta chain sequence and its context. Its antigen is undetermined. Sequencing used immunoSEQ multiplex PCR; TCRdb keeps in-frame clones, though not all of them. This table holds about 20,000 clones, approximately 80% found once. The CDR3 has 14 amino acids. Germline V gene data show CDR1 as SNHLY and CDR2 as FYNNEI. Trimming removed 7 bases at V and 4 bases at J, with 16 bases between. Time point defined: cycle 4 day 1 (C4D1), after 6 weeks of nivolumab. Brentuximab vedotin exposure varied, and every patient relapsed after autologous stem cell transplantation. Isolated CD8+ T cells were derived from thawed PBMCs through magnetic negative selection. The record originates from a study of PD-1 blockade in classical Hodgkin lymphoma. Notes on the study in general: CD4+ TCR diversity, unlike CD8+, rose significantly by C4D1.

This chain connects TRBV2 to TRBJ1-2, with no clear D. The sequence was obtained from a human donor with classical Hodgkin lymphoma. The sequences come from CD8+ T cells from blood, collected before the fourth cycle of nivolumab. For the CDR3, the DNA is TGTGCCAGCAACCCTGGGGTTTCGGGCTATGGCTACACCTTC. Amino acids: CASNPGVSGYGYTF.